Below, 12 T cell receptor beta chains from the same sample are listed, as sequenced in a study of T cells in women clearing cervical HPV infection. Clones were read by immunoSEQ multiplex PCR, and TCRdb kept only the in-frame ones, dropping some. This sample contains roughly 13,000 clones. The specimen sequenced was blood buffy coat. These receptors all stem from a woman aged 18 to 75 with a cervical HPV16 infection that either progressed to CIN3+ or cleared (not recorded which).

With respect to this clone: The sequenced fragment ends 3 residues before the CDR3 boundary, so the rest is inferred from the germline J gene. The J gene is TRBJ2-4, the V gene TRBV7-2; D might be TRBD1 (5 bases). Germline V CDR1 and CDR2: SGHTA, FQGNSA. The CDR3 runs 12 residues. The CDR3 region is CASSLAGEGQYF. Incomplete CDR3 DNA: TGTGCCAGCAGCTTAGCAGGGGAAGGT.

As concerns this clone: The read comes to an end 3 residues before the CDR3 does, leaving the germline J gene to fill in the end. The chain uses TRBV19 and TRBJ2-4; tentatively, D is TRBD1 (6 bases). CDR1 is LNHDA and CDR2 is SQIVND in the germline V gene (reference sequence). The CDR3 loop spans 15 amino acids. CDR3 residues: CASSPATGLNYGQYF. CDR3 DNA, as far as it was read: TGTGCCAGTAGCCCAGCGACAGGACTTAACTATGGT.

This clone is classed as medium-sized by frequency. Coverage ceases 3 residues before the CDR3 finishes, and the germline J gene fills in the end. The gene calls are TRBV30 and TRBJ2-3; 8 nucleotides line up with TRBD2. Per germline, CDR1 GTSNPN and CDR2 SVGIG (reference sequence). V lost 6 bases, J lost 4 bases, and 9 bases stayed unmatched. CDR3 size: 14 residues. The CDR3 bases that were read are TGTGCCTGTAGGGCCCCGGGGGGGGCAGATACG. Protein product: CACRAPGGADT. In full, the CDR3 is CACRAPGGADTQYF.

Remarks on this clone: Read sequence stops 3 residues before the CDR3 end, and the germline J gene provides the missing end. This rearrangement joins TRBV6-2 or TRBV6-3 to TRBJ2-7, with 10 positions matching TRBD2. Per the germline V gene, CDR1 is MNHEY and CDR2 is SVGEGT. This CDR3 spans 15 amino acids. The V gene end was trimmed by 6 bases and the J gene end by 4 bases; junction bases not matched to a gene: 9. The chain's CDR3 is CASSQERGGTYEQYF. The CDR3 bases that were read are TGTGCCAGCAGCCAGGAGCGGGGGGGCACGTACGAG.

The CDR3 bases that were read are TGCAGTGCTCCTTGGACTAGCGGGCCCGCTTATATGGAC. As protein: CSAPWTSGPAYMD. The full-length CDR3 reads as CSAPWTSGPAYMDYTF. This sequence joins TRBV20-1 and TRBJ1-2; D is unresolved. The read gets to within 3 residues of the CDR3 end, and the germline J gene fills in the rest. The V gene's germline CDR1 is DFQATT and CDR2 SNEGSKA (reference sequence). There are 16 residues in the CDR3.

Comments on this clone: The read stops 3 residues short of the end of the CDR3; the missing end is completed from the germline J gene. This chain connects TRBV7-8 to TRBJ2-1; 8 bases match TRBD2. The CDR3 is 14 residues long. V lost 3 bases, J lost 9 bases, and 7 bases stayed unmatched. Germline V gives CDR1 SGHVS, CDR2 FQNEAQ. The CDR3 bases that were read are TGTGCCAGCAGCTTCCCAGCGGGGGTGGGTGAG. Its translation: CASSFPAGVGE. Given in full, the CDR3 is CASSFPAGVGEQFF.

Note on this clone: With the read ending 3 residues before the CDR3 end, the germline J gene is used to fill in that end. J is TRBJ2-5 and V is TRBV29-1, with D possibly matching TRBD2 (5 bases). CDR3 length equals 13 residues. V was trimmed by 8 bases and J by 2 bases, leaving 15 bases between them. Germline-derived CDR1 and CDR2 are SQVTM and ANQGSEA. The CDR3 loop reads CSCPGGGQETQYF. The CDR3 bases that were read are TGCAGCTGCCCCGGCGGCGGGCAAGAGACC.

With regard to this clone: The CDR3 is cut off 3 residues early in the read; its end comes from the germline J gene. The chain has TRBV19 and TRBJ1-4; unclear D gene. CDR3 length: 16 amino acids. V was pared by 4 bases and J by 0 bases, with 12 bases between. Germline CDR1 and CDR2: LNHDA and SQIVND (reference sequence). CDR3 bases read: TGTGCCAGTAGTAATGCTTTCATAGCAACTAATGAAAAA. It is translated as CASSNAFIATNEK. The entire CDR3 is CASSNAFIATNEKLFF.

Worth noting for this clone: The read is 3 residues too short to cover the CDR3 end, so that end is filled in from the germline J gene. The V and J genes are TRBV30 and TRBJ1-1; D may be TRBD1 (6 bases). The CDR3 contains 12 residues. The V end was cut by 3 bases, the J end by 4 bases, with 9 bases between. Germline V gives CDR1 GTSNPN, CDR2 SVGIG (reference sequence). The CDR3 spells CAWSRGFTEAFF. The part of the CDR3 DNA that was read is TGTGCCTGGAGCAGGGGTTTCACTGAA.

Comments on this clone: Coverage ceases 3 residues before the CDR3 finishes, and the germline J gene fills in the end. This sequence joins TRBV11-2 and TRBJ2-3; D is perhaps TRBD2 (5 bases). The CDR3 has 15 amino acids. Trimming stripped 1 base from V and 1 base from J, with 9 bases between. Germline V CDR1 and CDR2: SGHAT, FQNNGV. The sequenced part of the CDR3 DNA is TGTGCCAGCAGCTTAGTCGGGGTGGGCACAGATACG. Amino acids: CASSLVGVGTDT. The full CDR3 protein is CASSLVGVGTDTQYF.

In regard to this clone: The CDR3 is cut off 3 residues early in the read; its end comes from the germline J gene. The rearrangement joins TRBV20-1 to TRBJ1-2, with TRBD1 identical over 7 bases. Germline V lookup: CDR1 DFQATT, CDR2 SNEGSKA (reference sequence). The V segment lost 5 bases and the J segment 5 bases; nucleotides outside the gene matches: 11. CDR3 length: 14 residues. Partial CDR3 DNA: TGCAGTGCTCCCCCAGGGGGATCTGTGTATGGC. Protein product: CSAPPGGSVYG. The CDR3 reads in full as CSAPPGGSVYGYTF.

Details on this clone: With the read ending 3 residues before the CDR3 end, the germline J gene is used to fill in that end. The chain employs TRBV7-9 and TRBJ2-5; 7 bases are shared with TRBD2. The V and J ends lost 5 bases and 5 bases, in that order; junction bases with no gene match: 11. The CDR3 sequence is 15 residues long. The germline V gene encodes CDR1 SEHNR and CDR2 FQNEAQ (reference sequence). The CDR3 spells CASSPPGLSGETQYF. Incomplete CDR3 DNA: TGTGCCAGCAGCCCCCCGGGACTATCCGGGGAGACC.